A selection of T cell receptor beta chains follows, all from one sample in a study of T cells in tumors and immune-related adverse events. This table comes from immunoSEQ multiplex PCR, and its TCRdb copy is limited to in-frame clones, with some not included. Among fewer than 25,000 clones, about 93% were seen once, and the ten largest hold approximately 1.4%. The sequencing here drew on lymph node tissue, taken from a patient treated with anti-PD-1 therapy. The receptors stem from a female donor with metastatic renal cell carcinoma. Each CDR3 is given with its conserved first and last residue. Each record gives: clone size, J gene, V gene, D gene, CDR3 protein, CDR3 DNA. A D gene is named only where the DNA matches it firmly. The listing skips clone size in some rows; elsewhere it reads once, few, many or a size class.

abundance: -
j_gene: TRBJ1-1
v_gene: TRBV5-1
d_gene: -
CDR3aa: CASSYIPWTANTEAFF
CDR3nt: TGCGCCAGCAGCTATATTCCTTGGACCGCGAACACTGAAGCTTTCTTT

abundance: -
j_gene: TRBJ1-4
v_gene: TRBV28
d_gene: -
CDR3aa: CASAGLNEKLFF
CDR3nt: TGTGCCTCAGCGGGCCTTAATGAAAAACTGTTTTTT

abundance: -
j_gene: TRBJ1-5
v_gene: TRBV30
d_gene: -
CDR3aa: CAWRLGSNQPQHF
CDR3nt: TGTGCCTGGAGATTGGGTAGCAATCAGCCCCAGCATTTT

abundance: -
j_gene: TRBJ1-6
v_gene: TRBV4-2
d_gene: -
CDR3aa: CASSPDSNSPLHF
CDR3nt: TGTGCCAGCAGCCCTGACTCGAATTCACCCCTCCACTTT

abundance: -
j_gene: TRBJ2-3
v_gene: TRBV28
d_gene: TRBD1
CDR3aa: CASSPTRDRGTDTQYF
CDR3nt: TGTGCCAGCAGTCCAACCCGGGACAGGGGCACAGATACGCAGTATTTT

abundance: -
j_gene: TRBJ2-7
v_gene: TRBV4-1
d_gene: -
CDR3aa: CASSQGVGVSYEQYF
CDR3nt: TGCGCCAGCAGCCAAGGGGTGGGGGTCTCCTACGAGCAGTACTTC

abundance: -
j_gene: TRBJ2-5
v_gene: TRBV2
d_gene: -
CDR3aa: CASRSQETQYF
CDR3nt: TGTGCCAGCAGGTCCCAAGAGACCCAGTACTTC

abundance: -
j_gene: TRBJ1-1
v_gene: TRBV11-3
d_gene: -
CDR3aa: CASSQGMGLGTEAFF
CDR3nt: TGTGCCAGCAGTCAGGGGATGGGCCTTGGCACTGAAGCTTTCTTT

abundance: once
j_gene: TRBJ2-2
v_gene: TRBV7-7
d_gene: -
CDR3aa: CASSLQLNTGELFF
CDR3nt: TGTGCCAGCAGCTTACAACTAAACACCGGGGAGCTGTTTTTT

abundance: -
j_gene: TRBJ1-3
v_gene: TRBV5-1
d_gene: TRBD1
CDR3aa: CASSPGFTRGRGNTIYF
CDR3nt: TGCGCCAGCAGCCCCGGATTCACCAGGGGGAGAGGAAACACCATATATTTT

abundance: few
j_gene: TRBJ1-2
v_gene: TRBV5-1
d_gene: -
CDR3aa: CASSLVSDYGYTF
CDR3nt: TGCGCCAGCAGCTTGGTGTCGGACTATGGCTACACCTTC

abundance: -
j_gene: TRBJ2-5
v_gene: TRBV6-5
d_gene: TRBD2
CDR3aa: CASSPSGRAGETQYF
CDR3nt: TGTGCCAGCAGTCCTAGCGGGAGGGCCGGAGAGACCCAGTACTTC

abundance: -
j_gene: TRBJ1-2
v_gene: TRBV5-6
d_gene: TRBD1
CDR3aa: CASSSRDRNYGYTF
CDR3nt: TGTGCCAGCAGCTCCCGGGACAGGAACTATGGCTACACCTTC

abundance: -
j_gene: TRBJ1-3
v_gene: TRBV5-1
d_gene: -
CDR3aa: CASNPGNGNTIYF
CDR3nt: TGCGCCAGCAACCCGGGTAACGGAAACACCATATATTTT

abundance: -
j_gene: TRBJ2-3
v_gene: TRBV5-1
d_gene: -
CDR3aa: CASSPRSTTDTQYF
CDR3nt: TGCGCCAGCAGTCCGAGAAGCACCACAGATACGCAGTATTTT

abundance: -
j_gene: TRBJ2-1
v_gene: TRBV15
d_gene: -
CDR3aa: CATSRVSEGMAEQFF
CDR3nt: TGTGCCACCAGCAGAGTCTCGGAAGGGATGGCGGAGCAGTTCTTC

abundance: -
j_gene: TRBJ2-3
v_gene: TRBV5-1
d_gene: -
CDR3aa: CASSLGDTQYF
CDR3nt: TGCGCCAGCAGCTTAGGAGATACGCAGTATTTT

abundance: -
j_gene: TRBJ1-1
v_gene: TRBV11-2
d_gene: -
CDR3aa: CASSYHTEAFF
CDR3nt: TGTGCCAGCAGCTATCACACTGAAGCTTTCTTT

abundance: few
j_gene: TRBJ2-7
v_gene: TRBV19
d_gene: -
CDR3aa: CASSIGQFSIEQYF
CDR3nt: TGTGCCAGTAGTATAGGGCAGTTTTCGATCGAGCAGTACTTC

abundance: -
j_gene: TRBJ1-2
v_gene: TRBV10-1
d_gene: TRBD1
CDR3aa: CASSAGTARGYTF
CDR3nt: TGCGCCAGCAGTGCCGGGACAGCGAGGGGCTACACCTTC

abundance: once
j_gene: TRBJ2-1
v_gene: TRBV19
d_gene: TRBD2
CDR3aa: CASRELAGVNNEQFF
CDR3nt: TGTGCCAGTAGGGAACTAGCGGGAGTAAACAATGAGCAGTTCTTC

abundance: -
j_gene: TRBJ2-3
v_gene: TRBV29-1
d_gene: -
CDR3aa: CSVGAGSTDTQYF
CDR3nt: TGCAGCGTTGGGGCGGGCTCCACAGATACGCAGTATTTT

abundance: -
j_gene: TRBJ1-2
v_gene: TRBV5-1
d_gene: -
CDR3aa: CASSASPGMPYGYTF
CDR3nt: TGCGCCAGCAGCGCCAGTCCAGGGATGCCCTATGGCTACACCTTC

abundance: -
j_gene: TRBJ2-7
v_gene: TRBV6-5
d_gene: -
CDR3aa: CASSYSGQTYEQYF
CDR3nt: TGTGCCAGCAGTTACTCGGGACAAACCTACGAGCAGTACTTC

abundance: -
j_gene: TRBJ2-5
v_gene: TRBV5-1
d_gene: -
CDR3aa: CASRTSQEGTQYF
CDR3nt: TGCGCCAGCAGGACTAGTCAAGAAGGGACCCAGTACTTC

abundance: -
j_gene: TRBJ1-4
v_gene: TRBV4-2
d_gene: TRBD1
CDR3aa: CASSPSRIAGGSEKLFF
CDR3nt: TGTGCCAGCAGCCCCTCAAGGATTGCAGGGGGTAGTGAAAAACTGTTTTTT

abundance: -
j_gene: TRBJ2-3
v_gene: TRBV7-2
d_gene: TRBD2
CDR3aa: CASSLSGLAGGQSTDTQYF
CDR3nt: TGTGCCAGCAGTTTGAGCGGACTAGCGGGGGGCCAAAGCACAGATACGCAGTATTTT

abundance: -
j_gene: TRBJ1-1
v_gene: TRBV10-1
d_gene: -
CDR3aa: CASSGSGGANTEAFF
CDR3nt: TGCGCCAGCAGTGGATCGGGAGGGGCCAACACTGAAGCTTTCTTT

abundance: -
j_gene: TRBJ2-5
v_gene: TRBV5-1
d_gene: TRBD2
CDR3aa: CASSLYPPAGGGETQYF
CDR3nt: TGCGCCAGCAGCTTGTACCCCCCAGCGGGAGGCGGAGAGACCCAGTACTTC

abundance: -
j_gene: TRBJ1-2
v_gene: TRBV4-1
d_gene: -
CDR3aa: CASSQVLPGRDGYTF
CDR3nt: TGCGCCAGCAGCCAAGTGTTGCCGGGACGGGATGGCTACACCTTC

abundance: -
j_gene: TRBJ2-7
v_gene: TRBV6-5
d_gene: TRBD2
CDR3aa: CASSHLRERLEQYF
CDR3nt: TGTGCCAGCAGCCATCTGCGGGAGAGACTCGAGCAGTACTTC

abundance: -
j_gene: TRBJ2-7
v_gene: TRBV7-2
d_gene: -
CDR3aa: CASSLGRGSEQYF
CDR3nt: TGTGCCAGCAGCTTAGGAAGAGGATCCGAGCAGTACTTC

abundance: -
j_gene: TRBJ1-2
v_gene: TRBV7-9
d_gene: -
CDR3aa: CASSWTDYGYTF
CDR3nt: TGTGCCAGCAGCTGGACGGACTATGGCTACACCTTC

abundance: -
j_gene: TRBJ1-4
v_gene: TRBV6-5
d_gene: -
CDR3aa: CASRKGGEKLFF
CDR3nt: TGTGCCAGCAGGAAGGGAGGTGAAAAACTGTTTTTT

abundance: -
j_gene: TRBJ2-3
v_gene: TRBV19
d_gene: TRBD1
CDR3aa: CASSTSPGQGLAQYF
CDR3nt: TGTGCCAGTAGTACCTCCCCGGGACAGGGCTTGGCGCAGTATTTT

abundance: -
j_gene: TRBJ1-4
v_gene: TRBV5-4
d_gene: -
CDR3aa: CASSPGRATNEKLFF
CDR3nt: TGTGCCAGCAGCCCAGGACGGGCAACTAATGAAAAACTGTTTTTT

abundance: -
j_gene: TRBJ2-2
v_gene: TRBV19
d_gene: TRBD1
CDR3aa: CASTPEGTGGSGELFF
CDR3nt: TGTGCCAGTACCCCCGAAGGGACAGGGGGTTCCGGGGAGCTGTTTTTT

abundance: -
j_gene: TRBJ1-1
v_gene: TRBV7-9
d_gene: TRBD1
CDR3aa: CASSLGQLNTEAFF
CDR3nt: TGTGCCAGCAGCCTGGGACAGCTCAACACTGAAGCTTTCTTT

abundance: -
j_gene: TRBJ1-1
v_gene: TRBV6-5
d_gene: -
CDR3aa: CASSSPGTEAFF
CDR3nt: TGTGCCAGCAGTTCACCAGGGACTGAAGCTTTCTTT

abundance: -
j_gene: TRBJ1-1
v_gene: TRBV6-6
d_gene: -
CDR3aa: CASSFYTEAFF
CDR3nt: TGTGCCAGCAGTTTTTACACTGAAGCTTTCTTT

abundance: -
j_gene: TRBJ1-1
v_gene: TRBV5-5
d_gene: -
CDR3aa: CASSFPSVAFF
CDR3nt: TGTGCCAGCAGCTTCCCCTCGGTGGCTTTCTTT

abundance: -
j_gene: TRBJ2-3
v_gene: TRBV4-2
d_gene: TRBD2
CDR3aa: CASSQAGTSLSTDTQYF
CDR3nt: TGTGCCAGCAGCCAAGCAGGGACTAGCCTAAGCACAGATACGCAGTATTTT

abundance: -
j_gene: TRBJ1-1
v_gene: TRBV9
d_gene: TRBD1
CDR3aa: CASSVPQGLNTEAFF
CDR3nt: TGTGCCAGCAGCGTCCCACAGGGGCTGAACACTGAAGCTTTCTTT

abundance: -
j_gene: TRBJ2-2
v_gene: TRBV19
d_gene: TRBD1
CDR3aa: CASSLGQGVISNTGELFF
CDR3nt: TGTGCCAGTAGTTTGGGACAGGGGGTTATTTCGAACACCGGGGAGCTGTTTTTT